This entry lists 2 T cell receptor beta chains sequenced from one sample in a study of regulatory T cells in long-lasting Graves disease listed by TCRdb under 2021. The label giving this sample's time point can be read as: newly diagnosed GD, antithyroid drugs for less than 3 months. For both TCR sequencing and RNA sequencing, RNA was extracted from PBMCs in TRIzol. Preparation of the library involved multiplex PCR. The sequencer was an Illumina HiSeq 4000. CDR3 regions were amplified by Arm-PCR with iRepertoire HTBI primers to construct TCR beta libraries. Using fastp at Q25 and MiXCR, TCRdb reprocessed the public reads and kept productive beta chains. Rows are combined by CDR3 protein, so each entry shows the most common genes and DNA. The sample profile shows some 560,000 distinct CDR3 sequences; 15% to 20% of them were found once. The top ten clones comprise about 25% of the sample. The same specimen was also included in a second study, on T cells in Graves' hyperthyroidism and ophthalmopathy.

This specimen consisted of peripheral blood mononuclear cells (PBMCs), obtained at new diagnosis, from a patient treated with antithyroid drugs. The origin of the receptors is a woman aged 40-65 years with Graves disease. Donor details come from another sample of the same person, matched by shared clones.

This chain connects TRBV12-3 or TRBV12-4 to TRBJ2-3; no definite D call. Trimming cost V 2 bases and J 4 bases, with 7 bases left between them. This CDR3 spans 13 amino acids. For the CDR3, the DNA is TGTGCCAGCAGTTTATTAACGTCAGATACGCAGTATTTT. This translates into CASSLLTSDTQYF.

On this clonotype: This may come from a read error, since a much larger clone is one base off. Since no conserved phenylalanine or tryptophan closes the CDR3, a read error is the likely cause. V is TRBV4-1 and J is TRBJ1-2; D not resolved. CDR3 length: 12 amino acids. The V gene's germline CDR1 is MGHRA and CDR2 YSYEKL. The CDR3 DNA reads TGTGCCAGCAGCCAGGATGGGTTTGGCTACACCCTC. This gives the protein CASSQDGFGYTL.